Below, one T cell receptor (beta chain) is given with its context. In the study's own analysis: Amplification from reference gene primers served as the basis for estimated nucleated cell counts. Repertoires were generated with immunoSEQ multiplex PCR, while TCRdb's copy carries only in-frame clones and drops some. V, J and clone size reflect that table, while D and trimming were determined from the DNA. This repertoire shows over 85,000 clones, 60% to 80% found once; its top ten account for around 16%. This specimen comes from a study of blood T cell repertoires in COVID-19. Study background: Samples taken during acute and convalescent COVID-19 were collected in the United States, Italy and Spain. Sources were T cells, B-cell-depleted T cells, or PBMCs; the material itself was cDNA or gDNA.

The CDR3 totals 13 residues. The V gene's germline CDR1 is MNHEY and CDR2 SVGAGI. Unmatched junction bases numbered 1, after V lost 0 bases and J lost 8 bases. Sequenced input: peripheral blood. The sequence was collected from a woman at least 80 years old with active or convalescent COVID-19. This chain links TRBV6-5 with TRBJ1-2, with 9 bases aligning to TRBD1. This chain's CDR3 is CASSYSTGGGYTF. As DNA, the CDR3 is TGTGCCAGCAGTTACTCGACAGGGGGAGGCTACACCTTC.